Many counts were recorded for the clone carrying this TCR beta chain. Its antigen is not known. This CDR3 has 15 amino acids. From germline, CDR1 is MNHEY and CDR2 SVGEGT. Trimming took 5 bases from V and 5 from J, leaving 16 bases between them. Library preparation (for TCRbeta) was performed with unique molecular identifiers. TCRdb fed the PCR reads into MiXCR, producing one record per CDR3 protein. The sample comprises around 30,000 distinct CDR3 sequences, around 7% of which are singletons, and more than 25% rests with the top ten. This record comes from a study of T-cell reconstitution after alpha-beta-depleted transplantation in children. Study outcomes and limitations: Approximately two months post-transplant, alpha-beta T cells reportedly originated from several hundred expanded graft clones.

This TCR was sampled from a child in the first two years of life who had a stem cell transplant for acute myeloid leukemia, so the T cells may come from the graft donor. This sequence joins TRBV6-2 or TRBV6-3 and TRBJ2-1; a weak D match, TRBD1 (6 bases). The sample in question was peripheral blood, obtained 60 days after TCRalphabeta/CD19-depleted stem cell transplant. CDR3 coding DNA: TGTGCCAGCAGTATTACAGGGTTCGACGACAATGAGCAGTTCTTC. Translated: CASSITGFDDNEQFF.